The entry below gives a single T cell receptor beta chain sequence along with its context. The sample belongs to a study of blood T cell repertoires in COVID-19. Across the study: T cells, B-cell-depleted T cells, or PBMCs supplied cDNA or gDNA.

Germline loops: CDR1 SNHLY, CDR2 FYNNEI. This CDR3 is built from 15 residues. The junction had 11 bases not matched to a gene; V was cut back by 8 bases and J by 3 bases. Per the original methods: Amplification of reference gene primers provided the estimated nucleated cell counts. Data came from immunoSEQ multiplex PCR; TCRdb stores just in-frame clones and leaves some out. V and J calls and clone size come straight from that table; D and trimming were deduced from the DNA. The data contain tens of thousands of clones, roughly 84% of them seen just once; the ten biggest clones take up around 6.7%. The clonotype comes from a man aged 50-59 years with active COVID-19. The sample consisted of peripheral blood. The J gene is TRBJ2-3, the V gene TRBV2; 7 bases are shared with TRBD2. The CDR3 loop is CASAPLAGVTDTQYF. DNA for the CDR3: TGTGCCAGCGCCCCCCTTGCGGGGGTGACAGATACGCAGTATTTT.